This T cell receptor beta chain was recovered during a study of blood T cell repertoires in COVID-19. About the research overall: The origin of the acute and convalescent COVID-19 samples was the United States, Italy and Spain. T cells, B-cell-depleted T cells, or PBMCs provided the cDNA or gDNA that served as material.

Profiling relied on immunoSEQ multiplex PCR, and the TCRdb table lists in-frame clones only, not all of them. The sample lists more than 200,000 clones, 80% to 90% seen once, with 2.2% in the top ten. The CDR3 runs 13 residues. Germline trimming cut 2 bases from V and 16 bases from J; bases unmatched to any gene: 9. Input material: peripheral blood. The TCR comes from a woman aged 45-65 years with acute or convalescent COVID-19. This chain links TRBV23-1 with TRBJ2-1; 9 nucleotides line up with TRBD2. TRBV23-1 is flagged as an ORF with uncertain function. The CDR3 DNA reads TGCGCCAGCAGTCAACCCCGGCGGACTAGCGATTTCTTC. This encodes CASSQPRRTSDFF.